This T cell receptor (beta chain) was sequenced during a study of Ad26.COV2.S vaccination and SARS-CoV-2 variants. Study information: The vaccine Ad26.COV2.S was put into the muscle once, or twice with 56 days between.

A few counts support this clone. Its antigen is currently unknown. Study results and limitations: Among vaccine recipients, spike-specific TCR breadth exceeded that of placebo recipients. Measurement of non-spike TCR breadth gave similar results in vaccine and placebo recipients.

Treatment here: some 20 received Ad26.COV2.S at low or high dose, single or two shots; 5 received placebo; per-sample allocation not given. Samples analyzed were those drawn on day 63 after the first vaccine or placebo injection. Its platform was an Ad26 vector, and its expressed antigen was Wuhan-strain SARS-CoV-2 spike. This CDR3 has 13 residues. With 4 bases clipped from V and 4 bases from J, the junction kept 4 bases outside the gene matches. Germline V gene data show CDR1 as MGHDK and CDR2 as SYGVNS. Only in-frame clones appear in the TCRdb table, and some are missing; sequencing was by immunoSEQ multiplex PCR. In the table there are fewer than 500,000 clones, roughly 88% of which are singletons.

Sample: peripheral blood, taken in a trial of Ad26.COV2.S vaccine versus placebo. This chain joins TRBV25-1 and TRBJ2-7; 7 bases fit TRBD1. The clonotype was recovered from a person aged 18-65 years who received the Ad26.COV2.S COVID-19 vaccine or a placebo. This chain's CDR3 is CASSAPTGYEQYF. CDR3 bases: TGTGCCAGCAGTGCCCCGACAGGGTACGAGCAGTACTTC.